The 30 T cell receptor beta chains below were found in one sample sequenced in a study of beta chain features in type 1 diabetes. Regarding the study as a whole: Moderate yet significant TCRB CDR3 shortening was seen in Type 1 diabetes patients in all four CD4+ subsets.

No antigen has been identified for these receptors. Reverse transcription of all isolated RNA meant that expressed TCRB transcripts were sequenced. Here immunoSEQ multiplex PCR was the method, and the copy in TCRdb shows in-frame clones only, minus some. The data show 680,000 or so clones, around 15% seen once. The source material was naive CD4+ T cells from blood. Every receptor here comes from a man aged 18 to 29 with type 1 diabetes.

This chain uses TRBV9 with TRBJ1-6; no clear D gene. Per the germline V gene, CDR1 is SGDLS and CDR2 is YYNGEE. This CDR3 spans 15 amino acids. The V end was cut by 0 bases, the J end by 3 bases, with 7 bases between. The CDR3 sequence: CASSVGVGYNSPLHF. The CDR3 DNA is TGTGCCAGCAGCGTAGGCGTGGGCTATAATTCACCCCTCCACTTT.

The V gene is TRBV9, the J gene TRBJ1-2, with 8 positions matching TRBD1. The germline gives CDR1 SGDLS, CDR2 YYNGEE. This CDR3 is built from 17 residues. V lost 0 bases, J lost 4 bases, and 11 bases stayed unmatched. The CDR3 is CASSVGAPGQVPYGYTF. CDR3 coding DNA: TGTGCCAGCAGCGTAGGAGCCCCGGGACAGGTCCCCTATGGCTACACCTTC.

The gene calls are TRBV11-3 and TRBJ2-7; no clear D gene. The germline V and J ends were trimmed by 0 bases and 3 bases, with 12 bases remaining between them. The CDR3 has 15 residues. Germline loops: CDR1 SGHNT, CDR2 YENEEA. The CDR3 DNA sequence: TGTGCCAGCAGCTTAGATTTGTGGAAATTCTACGAGCAGTACTTC. Its translation is CASSLDLWKFYEQYF.

The chain recombines TRBV7-2 with TRBJ1-5; 7 bases line up with TRBD1. The junction had 5 bases not matched to a gene; V was cut back by 5 bases and J by 7 bases. Germline CDR1 SGHTA, CDR2 FQGNSA. The CDR3 contains 13 residues. The CDR3 nucleotides read TGTGCCAGCAGCACAGGGGAGGGCCAGCCCCAGCATTTT. As protein: CASSTGEGQPQHF.

This clone came up a few times. This chain links TRBV7-2 with TRBJ2-5; possibly TRBD1 or TRBD2 for D (5 bases each). V was shortened by 5 bases and J by 1 base, with 14 bases between the two germline ends. The germline CDR1 and CDR2 sequences are SGHTA and FQGNSA. The CDR3 sequence is 15 residues long. CDR3 sequence: CASSLLRGIQETQYF. The CDR3 DNA follows: TGTGCCAGCAGCCTCTTGAGGGGCATCCAAGAGACCCAGTACTTC.

The chain joins TRBV28 to TRBJ2-2, with a possible D match to TRBD1 (6 bases). CDR1 and CDR2 (germline): MDHEN, SYDVKM. This CDR3 has 14 amino acids. The V end lost 8 bases, the J end lost 5 bases, and 15 bases lay between the germline ends. In DNA, the CDR3 is TGTGCCAGCGGGTCCGGACAGAATACCGGGGAGCTGTTTTTT. Translated: CASGSGQNTGELFF.

This clone showed up just a few times. The rearrangement uses TRBV19 and TRBJ2-2, with D perhaps TRBD1 (5 bases). Per the germline V gene, CDR1 is LNHDA and CDR2 is SQIVND (reference sequence). This CDR3 contains 12 residues. The V gene lost 4 bases and the J gene lost 6 bases, with 6 bases spanning the gap. CDR3 nucleotides: TGTGCCAGTAGTACAGGGTCCGGGGAGCTGTTTTTT. Translated, it gives CASSTGSGELFF.

This clone was counted only a few times. This chain joins TRBV20-1 and TRBJ2-1; D uncertain. Trimming cost V 4 bases and J 9 bases, with 4 bases left between them. CDR1 and CDR2 from the germline V gene are DFQATT and SNEGSKA (reference sequence). The CDR3 runs to 9 residues. The CDR3 here is CSATVEQFF. For the CDR3, the DNA is TGCAGTGCTACCGTTGAGCAGTTCTTC.

This chain links TRBV27 with TRBJ1-5; D call uncertain. Trimming cost V 5 bases and J 4 bases, with 12 bases left between them. CDR1 MNHEY and CDR2 SMNVEV come from the germline V gene (reference sequence). The CDR3 has 14 amino acids. The CDR3 nucleotides read TGTGCCAGCAGTCCCACAATGGGAAATCAGCCCCAGCATTTT. It translates to CASSPTMGNQPQHF.

This clone was counted between two and nine times. The chain has TRBV5-1 and TRBJ2-3, with D possibly called TRBD1 or TRBD2 (5 bases each). V lost 4 bases and J lost 4, with 10 bases in between. CDR3 length: 13 amino acids. Germline CDR1 SGHRS, CDR2 YFSETQ. DNA for the CDR3: TGCGCCAGCAGCCTTCCGGGGCCAGATACGCAGTATTTT. Its protein product is CASSLPGPDTQYF.

This clone has more than one count but fewer than ten. This chain uses TRBV10-3 with TRBJ2-3; D might be TRBD1 or TRBD2, each matching 6 bases. V lost 2 bases to trimming and J lost 2 bases, with 11 bases between them. CDR1 is ENHRY and CDR2 is SYGVKD in the germline V gene. There are 15 residues in the CDR3. DNA for the CDR3: TGTGCCATCAGTGAGGACGGGGGCATCACAGATACGCAGTATTTT. The encoded protein is CAISEDGGITDTQYF.

This clone was detected a few times. The V call is TRBV5-4, the J call TRBJ2-1; 12 bases align to TRBD1. V was pared by 6 bases and J by 6 bases, with 7 bases of the junction left unmatched. In germline, CDR1 is SGHNT, CDR2 YYREEE (reference sequence). The CDR3 has 15 amino acids. DNA for the CDR3: TGTGCCAGCACTGCTCGGGACAGGGGGCGCAATGAGCAGTTCTTC. This codes for CASTARDRGRNEQFF.

The chain joins TRBV6-5 to TRBJ2-3; D gene uncertain. V gave up 6 bases and J gave up 6 bases, with 13 bases separating them. The CDR3 is made up of 13 amino acids. Germline CDR1 MNHEY, CDR2 SVGAGI. The CDR3 DNA reads as TGTGCCAGCAGGGTTGACCTGATGGATACGCAGTATTTT. Protein sequence: CASRVDLMDTQYF.

The V and J genes are TRBV5-6 and TRBJ2-7, with D unresolved. The CDR3 has 12 amino acids. The germline V gene encodes CDR1 SGHDT and CDR2 YYEEEE. V lost 0 bases, J lost 7 bases, and 8 bases lay in between. The CDR3: CASSLASREQYF. The CDR3 DNA follows: TGTGCCAGCAGCTTGGCGTCGAGAGAGCAGTACTTC. The whole variable domain, filled in from reference TRBV5-6 and TRBJ2-7, reads DAGVTQSPTHLIKTRGQQVTLRCSPKSGHDTVSWYQQALGQGPQFIFQYYEEEERQRGNFPDRFSGHQFPNYSSELNVNALLLGDSALYLCASSLASREQYFGPGTRLTVT.

This clone was detected a few times. The chain has TRBV9 and TRBJ2-1; 8 nucleotides align to TRBD2. CDR3 length: 15 amino acids. Trimming removed 0 bases from V and 5 bases from J; junction bases left unmatched: 4. Germline lookup yields CDR1 SGDLS and CDR2 YYNGEE. The CDR3 reads CASSVVVAGHNEQFF. CDR3 in DNA: TGTGCCAGCAGCGTAGTTGTAGCGGGGCACAATGAGCAGTTCTTC.

This clone came up a few times. The chain joins TRBV5-1 to TRBJ1-1; 9 bases agree with TRBD1. The V segment lost 4 bases and the J segment 0 bases; nucleotides outside the gene matches: 4. CDR1 and CDR2 from the germline V gene are SGHRS and YFSETQ. This CDR3 contains 15 residues. The CDR3: CASSGGQGMNTEAFF. CDR3 in DNA: TGCGCCAGCAGCGGAGGACAGGGGATGAACACTGAAGCTTTCTTT. Full variable domain (outside the CDR3, taken from reference TRBV5-1 and TRBJ1-1): KAGVTQTPRYLIKTRGQQVTLSCSPISGHRSVSWYQQTPGQGLQFLFEYFSETQRNKGNFPGRFSGRQFSNSRSEMNVSTLELGDSALYLCASSGGQGMNTEAFFGQGTRLTVV.

This clone appeared a few times. The chain is built from TRBV7-2 and TRBJ2-5, with TRBD2 matching 8 bases. The CDR3 length is 16 residues. J gave up 1 base and V 1 base, and 5 bases lay outside the gene matches. Per the germline V gene, CDR1 is SGHTA and CDR2 is FQGNSA. The CDR3 is CASSLVAGNPQETQYF. DNA for the CDR3: TGTGCCAGCAGCTTAGTAGCGGGGAACCCCCAAGAGACCCAGTACTTC.

This clone was seen a handful of times. Other DNA sequences of this sample code for an identical CDR3. The chain links TRBV7-9 to TRBJ2-3; 8 positions match TRBD2. V trimming: 6 bases; J trimming: 3 bases; junction bases outside the gene matches: 2. The CDR3 extends over 13 amino acids. Germline V lookup: CDR1 SEHNR, CDR2 FQNEAQ (reference sequence). CDR3 region: CASRPGGTDTQYF. The CDR3 DNA sequence: TGTGCCAGCAGGCCGGGAGGGACAGATACGCAGTATTTT.

The chain carries TRBV30 and TRBJ2-7; a weak D match, TRBD1 (6 bases). V shed 4 bases and J shed 2 bases, with 12 bases lying between them. There are 13 residues in the CDR3. The V gene's germline CDR1 is GTSNPN and CDR2 SVGIG (reference sequence). For the CDR3, the DNA is TGTGCCTGGAACCAGGGGAAGACCTACGAGCAGTACTTC. Its translation is CAWNQGKTYEQYF.

This clone was detected a few times. The chain employs TRBV11-1 and TRBJ2-7; 11 bases agree with TRBD2. The CDR3 loop spans 17 amino acids. Germline loops: CDR1 SGHAT, CDR2 FQDESV (reference sequence). The V and J ends lost 3 bases and 3 bases, in that order; junction bases with no gene match: 10. For the CDR3, the DNA is TGTGCCAGCAGCTTGGGGCCTAGCGGGGGGATAAACTACGAGCAGTACTTC. Translating gives CASSLGPSGGINYEQYF.

The rearrangement uses TRBV2 and TRBJ2-1; tentatively, D is TRBD2 (5 bases). This CDR3 has 12 amino acids. Germline CDR1 and CDR2: SNHLY and FYNNEI. V lost 4 bases and J lost 6, with 7 bases in between. The CDR3 DNA sequence: TGTGCCAGCAGTGGACTAACCAATGAGCAGTTCTTC. Amino acid sequence: CASSGLTNEQFF.

This clone has only a few counts. The rearrangement uses TRBV2 and TRBJ2-3; TRBD2 matches 7 bases. The CDR3 runs to 13 residues. V lost 10 bases, J lost 0 bases, and 4 bases stayed unmatched. The germline V gene encodes CDR1 SNHLY and CDR2 FYNNEI. The CDR3 DNA follows: TGTGCCATAGGGGAGGGGAGCACAGATACGCAGTATTTT. It translates to CAIGEGSTDTQYF.

This clone was counted between two and nine times. V and J are TRBV10-3 and TRBJ2-3; weak D call: TRBD2 (6 bases). Trimming took off 7 bases at V and 6 bases at J, with 17 bases between the two ends. Per the germline V gene, CDR1 is ENHRY and CDR2 is SYGVKD. The CDR3 has 14 amino acids. The CDR3 DNA sequence: TGTGCCATCATGCCCGCGCTAGGAGGGGATACGCAGTATTTT. Its translation: CAIMPALGGDTQYF.

This clone came up a few times. The chain combines TRBV7-9 with TRBJ2-5; D perhaps matches TRBD2 (7 bases). The V and J ends lost 7 bases and 5 bases respectively, with 23 bases between them. The CDR3 loop spans 16 amino acids. Germline V lookup: CDR1 SEHNR, CDR2 FQNEAQ (reference sequence). CDR3 sequence: CASTPWGGQGEETQYF. In DNA form, the CDR3 reads TGTGCCAGCACCCCTTGGGGGGGGCAAGGAGAGGAGACCCAGTACTTC. The variable domain in full, with the rest retrieved from reference TRBV7-9 and TRBJ2-5, is DTGVSQNPRHKITKRGQNVTFRCDPISEHNRLYWYRQTLGQGPEFLTYFQNEAQLEKSRLLSDRFSAERPKGSFSTLEIQRTEQGDSAMYLCASTPWGGQGEETQYFGPGTRLLVL.

DNA for the CDR3: TGTGCCAGCAGTCCGACAGGGGGATCCGGAGCTTTCTTT. Protein product: CASSPTGGSGAFF. The rearrangement links TRBV27 to TRBJ1-1; 9 bases fit TRBD1. The germline CDR1 and CDR2 sequences are MNHEY and SMNVEV (reference sequence). Trimming took 5 bases from V and 10 from J; bases not matched to a gene: 8. This CDR3 spans 13 amino acids.

The table lists this clone with a few counts. The genes are TRBV10-3 and TRBJ1-4; D gene ambiguous. The CDR3 totals 15 residues. The ends were cut back, 0 bases at V and 8 bases at J, with 13 bases in the middle. Germline V CDR1 and CDR2: ENHRY, SYGVKD. For the CDR3, the DNA is TGTGCCATCAGTGAGTCGAGAGGGAATAGCGAAAAACTGTTTTTT. It codes for CAISESRGNSEKLFF.

The chain combines TRBV9 with TRBJ1-1, with a possible D match to TRBD1 (5 bases). Germline values: CDR1 SGDLS, CDR2 YYNGEE. The CDR3 is 15 amino acids. V shed 4 bases and J shed 5 bases, with 18 bases lying between them. CDR3 DNA sequence: TGTGCCAGCAGCTCATCAACCGGGACCGGGACTGAAGCTTTCTTT. This encodes CASSSSTGTGTEAFF.

This clone was recorded a few times. The chain employs TRBV10-3 and TRBJ2-5, with 12 bases lining up with TRBD1. The CDR3 has 15 residues. Germline V gives CDR1 ENHRY, CDR2 SYGVKD. V dropped 2 bases and J dropped 5; count of bases not matched to a gene: 3. CDR3 nucleotides: TGTGCCATCAGTGAGAGGGACAGGGGGCTGGAGACCCAGTACTTC. Translation gives CAISERDRGLETQYF.

This clone has only a few counts. V is TRBV29-1 and J is TRBJ1-1; no firm D call. This CDR3 has 12 amino acids. Trimming cost V 2 bases and J 3 bases, with 7 bases left between them. Germline-derived CDR1 and CDR2 are SQVTM and ANQGSEA. This CDR3 is CSVELGDTEAFF. The DNA for the CDR3 is TGCAGCGTTGAATTAGGAGACACTGAAGCTTTCTTT. The full variable domain, with the rest looked up from reference TRBV29-1 and TRBJ1-1, is SAVISQKPSRDICQRGTSLTIQCQVDSQVTMMFWYRQQPGQSLTLIATANQGSEATYESGFVIDKFPISRPNLTFSTLTVSNMSPEDSSIYLCSVELGDTEAFFGQGTRLTVV.

V gene TRBV6-5 combines with J gene TRBJ2-5; no definite D call. The CDR3 consists of 13 residues. V lost 6 bases and J 0 bases, leaving 8 bases between the germline ends. The germline CDR1 and CDR2 sequences are MNHEY and SVGAGI. The CDR3 region has the DNA TGTGCCAGCAGCCAACACCACCAAGAGACCCAGTACTTC. Encoded protein: CASSQHHQETQYF.